What follows is one T cell receptor beta chain and its context. Its antigen remains unidentified. V was pared by 3 bases and J by 10 bases, with 24 bases between. CDR1 is MGHDK and CDR2 is SYGVNS in the germline V gene. CDR3 length equals 16 residues. This entry is derived from a study of cytomegalovirus exposure and HLA in healthy donors. Profiling relied on immunoSEQ multiplex PCR, and the TCRdb table lists in-frame clones only, not all of them. Among under 250,000 clones, 75% to 90% were seen once, and the ten largest hold roughly 5.5%. Study conclusions and caveats: The tendency of first-cohort TCR clusters to co-occur in the roughly 110 validation repertoires was the finding of a later analysis. According to the study, 180 or so TCR beta chains were cytomegalovirus-associated. Many donors carried some public TCRs, although rarity characterized most TCR sequences.

The TCR sequence derives from a woman between 18 and 29 years old in good health and CMV-seronegative. Sample: PBMCs. V is TRBV25-1 and J is TRBJ1-1, with D unresolved. CDR3 in amino acids: CASSDSFPSPSPRAFF. DNA of the CDR3: TGTGCCAGCAGTGACAGCTTCCCTTCCCCTTCACCCCGAGCTTTCTTT.